The 31 T cell receptor beta chains in this list originate from one sample, sequenced in a study of T-cell memory formation after mild COVID-19. TCRdb redid the calling of the 5' RACE reads with MiXCR, one entry per CDR3 protein. The sample has around 260,000 distinct CDR3 sequences; around 16% are singletons. Sequencing was performed on PBMCs or a T cell subset sorted from them (not recorded which). The origin of the receptors is a man aged 18 to 29 who had mild COVID-19 (a few samples of this study predate the infection). Cell type and time point are not known.

In its sample, this clonotype was seen a few times. The chain joins TRBV9 to TRBJ2-3; D remains ambiguous. From germline, CDR1 is SGDLS and CDR2 YYNGEE. Trimming stripped 0 bases from V and 6 bases from J, with 14 bases between. The CDR3 is 15 residues long. The CDR3 DNA reads as TGTGCCAGCAGCGTAGCTACGAGAGGTTCCGATACGCAGTATTTT. The encoded protein is CASSVATRGSDTQYF.

The J gene is TRBJ2-3, the V gene TRBV20-1, with D possibly TRBD2 on 6 matching bases. The V end was cut by 4 bases, the J end by 5 bases, with 10 bases between. The length of the CDR3 is 12 residues. The germline V gene encodes CDR1 DFQATT and CDR2 SNEGSKA (reference sequence). CDR3 nucleotides: TGCAGTGCTAACGGGAGAATAGATACGCAGTATTTT. Translation: CSANGRIDTQYF.

This clonotype occurred a few times. V is TRBV2 and J is TRBJ2-2; tentatively, D is TRBD1 (6 bases). The CDR3 spans 13 residues. Germline loops: CDR1 SNHLY, CDR2 FYNNEI. Trimming removed 6 bases at V and 6 bases at J, with 11 bases between. This chain's CDR3 is CASSDSGAGELFF. CDR3 nucleotides: TGTGCCAGCAGCGACTCAGGGGCCGGGGAGCTGTTTTTT.

This clonotype occurred a few times. V is TRBV6-2 or TRBV6-3 and J is TRBJ1-1, with TRBD1 as a possible D gene (5 bases). There are 11 residues in the CDR3. Trimming pared 8 bases from V and 4 bases from J, leaving 8 bases between. Germline V lookup: CDR1 MNHEY, CDR2 SVGEGT. The CDR3 DNA reads as TGTGCCAGCTCTCAGGGCACTGAAGCTTTCTTT. Amino acid sequence: CASSQGTEAFF.

This clonotype was observed a few times. This rearrangement joins TRBV5-1 to TRBJ1-6; D not certain. V shed 0 bases and J shed 13 bases, with 11 bases lying between them. Germline-derived CDR1 and CDR2 are SGHRS and YFSETQ. The CDR3 totals 13 residues. The CDR3 DNA is TGCGCCAGCAGCTTGGCCCCCGGTTCGCCCCTCCACTTT. This codes for CASSLAPGSPLHF.

This clonotype has more than one count but fewer than ten. The chain recombines TRBV3-1 with TRBJ2-2; a possible D gene is TRBD1 (5 bases). CDR3 length: 15 amino acids. V lost 4 bases and J lost 4, with 13 bases in between. Germline CDR1 and CDR2: LGHDT and YNNKEL (reference sequence). In DNA form, the CDR3 reads TGTGCCAGCAGCCCGATCGACAGAACCACCGGGGAGCTGTTTTTT. It codes for CASSPIDRTTGELFF.

This clonotype was counted many times. V gene TRBV7-2 combines with J gene TRBJ2-1, with 9 bases aligning to TRBD2. V was clipped by 2 bases and J by 5 bases; unmatched bases: 4. CDR3 size: 15 residues. Germline values: CDR1 SGHTA, CDR2 FQGNSA. In DNA, the CDR3 is TGTGCCAGCAGCTTAATGGCGGGGGGGAACAATGAGCAGTTCTTC. This translates into CASSLMAGGNNEQFF. The variable domain in full, with the rest retrieved from reference TRBV7-2 and TRBJ2-1, is GAGVSQSPSNKVTEKGKDVELRCDPISGHTALYWYRQSLGQGLEFLIYFQGNSAPDKSGLPSDRFSAERTGGSVSTLTIQRTQQEDSAVYLCASSLMAGGNNEQFFGPGTRLTVL.

This clonotype was seen more than once but under ten times. The chain uses TRBV5-1 and TRBJ2-3, with unresolved D. Germline V lookup: CDR1 SGHRS, CDR2 YFSETQ. The CDR3 spans 13 residues. Trimming shortened V by 0 bases and J by 6 bases, and 8 bases separated the two germline ends. The CDR3 bases are TGCGCCAGCAGCTTGGCACCCATGGATACGCAGTATTTT. It codes for CASSLAPMDTQYF.

In DNA, the CDR3 is TGTGCCAGCAGCTTAGGTGGAAGACAAGAGACCCAGTACTTC. This translates into CASSLGGRQETQYF. This rearrangement joins TRBV7-8 to TRBJ2-5, with unresolved D. The V end was cut by 1 base, the J end by 2 bases, with 8 bases between. The CDR3 sequence is 14 residues long. Germline lookup yields CDR1 SGHVS and CDR2 FQNEAQ.

The V gene is TRBV12-3 or TRBV12-4, the J gene TRBJ2-3; TRBD1 matches 9 bases. The V gene end was trimmed by 6 bases and the J gene end by 5 bases; junction bases not matched to a gene: 9. The CDR3 consists of 15 residues. CDR3 DNA sequence: TGTGCCAGCAGACGTCCAGGACAGGGGTTAGATACGCAGTATTTT. Amino acid sequence: CASRRPGQGLDTQYF.

This clonotype was counted only a few times. The V call is TRBV7-9, the J call TRBJ1-4; the D is unclear. The CDR3 is 13 residues long. V gave up 6 bases and J gave up 3 bases, with 8 bases separating them. CDR1 is SEHNR, CDR2 FQNEAQ, per germline (reference sequence). The CDR3 DNA sequence: TGTGCCAGCAGGAAAGACGCTAATGAAAAACTGTTTTTT. It specifies CASRKDANEKLFF.

The rearrangement joins TRBV7-2 to TRBJ2-3, with a weak D call TRBD2 (6 bases). Trimming pared 2 bases from V and 0 bases from J, leaving 9 bases between. Germline CDR1 SGHTA, CDR2 FQGNSA. The length of the CDR3 is 15 residues. The CDR3 is CASSLIRGSTDTQYF. As DNA, the CDR3 is TGTGCCAGCAGCTTAATCCGGGGGAGCACAGATACGCAGTATTTT.

A few counts support this clonotype. CDR3 protein: CASGPNNEQFF. The DNA of the CDR3 is TGTGCCAGCGGACCCAACAATGAGCAGTTCTTC. The chain couples TRBV4-2 to TRBJ2-1; D ambiguous. The V end lost 8 bases, the J end lost 5 bases, and 7 bases lay between the germline ends. The length of the CDR3 is 11 residues. CDR1 is LGHNA, CDR2 YNFKEQ, per germline.

This clonotype came up a few times. The V gene is TRBV5-1, the J gene TRBJ2-1, with D tentatively TRBD2 (5 bases). The CDR3 is 14 residues long. Germline CDR1 and CDR2: SGHRS and YFSETQ. V lost 3 bases to trimming and J lost 9 bases, with 16 bases between them. This CDR3 is CASSSTSFGSEQFF. The CDR3 bases are TGCGCCAGCAGCTCAACTAGTTTTGGTAGTGAGCAGTTCTTC.

The V and J genes are TRBV30 and TRBJ2-7; tentatively, D is TRBD1 (5 bases). V lost 7 bases, J lost 2 bases, and 18 bases lay in between. The germline V gene has CDR1 GTSNPN and CDR2 SVGIG (reference sequence). CDR3 length: 14 amino acids. The CDR3: CASSDIRGPYEQYF. Here the CDR3 DNA reads TGTGCCTCCTCGGACATACGTGGTCCCTACGAGCAGTACTTC.

The chain links TRBV20-1 to TRBJ2-5, with D perhaps TRBD2 (5 bases). Per germline, CDR1 DFQATT and CDR2 SNEGSKA (reference sequence). V lost 2 bases to trimming and J lost 5 bases, with 12 bases between them. This CDR3 has 13 residues. CDR3 DNA sequence: TGCAGTGCTAGAAGTGGACTTGGTGAGACCCAGTACTTC. Protein product: CSARSGLGETQYF.

This clonotype was counted only a few times. CDR3 DNA: TGTGCCAGCAGCCAAAGTATCCAGGGTATCTACGGCTACACCTTC. As protein: CASSQSIQGIYGYTF. The chain couples TRBV3-1 to TRBJ1-2, with a possible D match to TRBD1 (5 bases). This CDR3 is 15 amino acids long. Germline V CDR1 and CDR2: LGHDT, YNNKEL (reference sequence). V was clipped by 2 bases and J by 8 bases, with 18 bases between them.

This clonotype was recorded a few times. This rearrangement joins TRBV11-2 to TRBJ2-5; D not certain. Trimming pared 5 bases from V and 0 bases from J, leaving 13 bases between. The CDR3 loop spans 15 amino acids. Germline assignment: CDR1 SGHAT and CDR2 FQNNGV. CDR3 coding DNA: TGTGCCAGCAGCAAAATTCTGGGGAACCAAGAGACCCAGTACTTC. Translation: CASSKILGNQETQYF.

The rearrangement uses TRBV4-2 and TRBJ2-1; D not resolved. CDR1 and CDR2 (germline): LGHNA, YNFKEQ. This CDR3 contains 15 residues. The V and J ends lost 1 base and 0 bases respectively, with 7 bases between them. The CDR3 sequence is CASSQVISSYNEQFF. Here the CDR3 DNA reads TGTGCCAGCAGCCAAGTAATTAGCTCCTACAATGAGCAGTTCTTC.

The genes are TRBV5-4 and TRBJ2-5; 7 nucleotides match TRBD1. The V and J ends lost 4 bases and 2 bases, in that order; junction bases with no gene match: 5. Germline CDR1 and CDR2: SGHNT and YYREEE (reference sequence). The CDR3 is 14 amino acids. The CDR3 sequence is CASSTDRTQETQYF. The DNA of the CDR3 is TGTGCCAGCAGCACGGACAGGACTCAAGAGACCCAGTACTTC.

This clonotype was observed a few times. The chain uses TRBV5-1 and TRBJ2-3; 13 positions match TRBD2. The CDR3 covers 16 residues. Trimming took 3 bases from V and 4 from J; bases not matched to a gene: 5. The germline V gene has CDR1 SGHRS and CDR2 YFSETQ. The CDR3 protein is CASSSGLAGASDTQYF. The CDR3 DNA follows: TGCGCCAGCAGCTCCGGACTAGCGGGGGCATCAGATACGCAGTATTTT.

CDR3 loop: CSARGRADTQYF. The CDR3 coding sequence is TGCAGTGCTAGAGGGCGGGCAGATACGCAGTATTTT. The chain joins TRBV20-1 to TRBJ2-3, with D tentatively TRBD2 (5 bases). Trimming pared 1 base from V and 4 bases from J, leaving 6 bases between. The V gene's germline CDR1 is DFQATT and CDR2 SNEGSKA (reference sequence). There are 12 residues in the CDR3.

This clonotype showed up just a few times. This chain joins TRBV20-1 and TRBJ2-3, with no clear D. Germline-derived CDR1 and CDR2 are DFQATT and SNEGSKA (reference sequence). Trimming removed 0 bases from V and 3 bases from J, with 4 bases in between. The CDR3 runs to 12 residues. CDR3 amino acids: CSARDLTDTQYF. In DNA form, the CDR3 reads TGCAGTGCTAGAGACCTAACAGATACGCAGTATTTT.

The chain uses TRBV4-1 and TRBJ2-3; D may correspond to TRBD1 or TRBD2 (5 bases each). The CDR3 totals 15 residues. V lost 0 bases, J lost 6 bases, and 13 bases lay in between. Germline CDR1 and CDR2: MGHRA and YSYEKL. The CDR3, as DNA: TGCGCCAGCAGCCAAGAACGGACACGAGGGGATACGCAGTATTTT. It encodes CASSQERTRGDTQYF.

This chain connects TRBV10-2 to TRBJ2-7, with TRBD2 matching over 7 bases. In germline, CDR1 is WSHSY, CDR2 SAAADI. Unmatched junction bases numbered 4, after V lost 3 bases and J lost 2 bases. The CDR3 spans 14 residues. CDR3 loop: CASSETLAAYEQYF. CDR3 sequence (DNA): TGCGCCAGCAGTGAAACTCTAGCGGCCTACGAGCAGTACTTC.

The rearrangement uses TRBV7-2 and TRBJ2-7; D may be TRBD2 (5 bases). Trimming stripped 1 base from V and 2 bases from J, with 9 bases between. Germline values: CDR1 SGHTA, CDR2 FQGNSA. The CDR3 covers 14 residues. For the CDR3, the DNA is TGTGCCAGCAGCTTAGGGTGGCGGGCCTACGAGCAGTACTTC. Translating gives CASSLGWRAYEQYF.

This clonotype was recorded a few times. This chain connects TRBV6-5 to TRBJ2-7; D not resolved. Deletions cut 2 bases from V and 3 bases from J, with 8 bases between. The CDR3 runs to 13 residues. Germline V gene data show CDR1 as MNHEY and CDR2 as SVGAGI. CDR3 DNA: TGTGCCAGCAGTTACAACTTGGACTACGAGCAGTACTTC. It is translated as CASSYNLDYEQYF.

This clonotype was seen only a few times. The chain carries TRBV12-3 or TRBV12-4 and TRBJ2-5; no clear D gene. Trimming shortened V by 2 bases and J by 13 bases, and 20 bases separated the two germline ends. The CDR3 length is 14 residues. The CDR3 DNA reads TGTGCCAGCAGTTTAATTTCTCTGGGTAGCCTACTGTACTTC. This translates into CASSLISLGSLLYF.

The chain carries TRBV14 and TRBJ2-7, with TRBD1 as a possible D gene (6 bases). Looked up from germline, CDR1 is SGHDN and CDR2 is FVKESK. This CDR3 is built from 16 residues. V was shortened by 4 bases and J by 4 bases, with 20 bases between the two germline ends. CDR3 protein: CASSPLGTLRRYEQYF. The CDR3 DNA is TGTGCCAGCAGCCCTCTAGGGACACTCAGAAGGTACGAGCAGTACTTC.

In this sample, this clonotype turned up a few times. The J gene is TRBJ1-1, the V gene TRBV5-6; no firm D call. The ends were cut back, 0 bases at V and 5 bases at J, with 17 bases in the middle. Per germline, CDR1 SGHDT and CDR2 YYEEEE. This CDR3 region has 16 residues. The CDR3 protein is CASSLVGSKGWTEAFF. As DNA, the CDR3 is TGTGCCAGCAGCTTGGTCGGGTCTAAAGGTTGGACTGAAGCTTTCTTT.

The rearrangement joins TRBV6-5 to TRBJ1-1, with D perhaps matching TRBD1 (6 bases). The germline V and J ends were trimmed by 5 bases and 6 bases, with 13 bases remaining between them. Germline loops: CDR1 MNHEY, CDR2 SVGAGI. CDR3 length equals 13 residues. The CDR3 region has the DNA TGTGCCAGCAGTCCCGCCGGGGGCGCTGAAGCTTTCTTT. Protein sequence: CASSPAGGAEAFF.